This TCR beta chain was profiled in a study of blood T cell repertoires in COVID-19. Study as a whole: Acute and convalescent COVID-19 specimens originated in the United States, Italy and Spain. In each case, the material was cDNA or gDNA derived from T cells, B-cell-depleted T cells, or PBMCs.

Original data processing: Amplifying reference gene primers gave estimates of nucleated cell counts. Data came from immunoSEQ multiplex PCR; TCRdb stores just in-frame clones and leaves some out. The D gene and trimming were derived from the DNA, and the V and J assignments and clone size from that table. In the table there are just over 250,000 clones, approximately 87% of which are singletons. The sequenced sample consisted of peripheral blood. The clonotype originates from a woman aged 50 to 60 with acute or convalescent COVID-19.

The CDR3 DNA reads TGTGCCAGCAGCATGACTAGCGGGAGAGGTAATGAGCAGTTCTTC. This encodes CASSMTSGRGNEQFF. This chain links TRBV5-4 with TRBJ2-1, with 12 bases matching TRBD2. The J segment lost 7 bases and the V segment lost 4 bases, leaving 6 bases of the junction unmatched. The CDR3 covers 15 residues. The germline CDR1 and CDR2 sequences are SGHNT and YYREEE (reference sequence).